Below are 15 T cell receptor beta chains sequenced from a single sample in a study of PD-L1 blockade in urothelial cancer. Clones were read by immunoSEQ multiplex PCR, and TCRdb kept only the in-frame ones, dropping some. The repertoire holds approximately 100,000 clones, 91% seen once, with about 0.92% in the top ten. This sample comprised PBMCs, obtained around atezolizumab (anti-PD-L1) treatment. The receptors here all came from a woman aged 80 or over with urothelial cancer.

The J gene is TRBJ2-7, the V gene TRBV11-3, with D hard to call. Germline CDR1 and CDR2: SGHNT and YENEEA. This CDR3 comprises 12 residues. Between the trimmed V and J ends, which lost 0 bases and 3 bases, there was a span of 3 bases. The CDR3 protein is CASSLDNYEQYF. DNA for the CDR3: TGTGCCAGCAGCTTAGATAACTACGAGCAGTACTTC. Together with reference TRBV11-3 and TRBJ2-7, the CDR3 gives the full variable domain: EAGVVQSPRYKIIEKKQPVAFWCNPISGHNTLYWYLQNLGQGPELLIRYENEEAVDDSQLPKDRFSAERLKGVDSTLKIQPAELGDSAVYLCASSLDNYEQYFGPGTRLTVT.

This clone was counted a few times. The rearrangement joins TRBV5-1 to TRBJ2-7; no firm D call. The CDR3 spans 13 residues. Trimming stripped 3 bases from V and 0 bases from J, with 7 bases between. Germline-derived CDR1 and CDR2 are SGHRS and YFSETQ. DNA of the CDR3: TGCGCCAGCAGCTCAGGTATCTCCTACGAGCAGTACTTC. Protein product: CASSSGISYEQYF.

The chain uses TRBV5-1 and TRBJ1-2; TRBD1 matches 11 bases. Germline assignment: CDR1 SGHRS and CDR2 YFSETQ. The CDR3 extends over 13 amino acids. The J segment lost 11 bases and the V segment lost 4 bases, leaving 7 bases of the junction unmatched. DNA of the CDR3: TGCGCCAGCAGCCCCAGGACAGGGGGCGAATACACCTTC. Protein sequence: CASSPRTGGEYTF.

The rearrangement links TRBV11-3 to TRBJ2-7; TRBD1 matches at 8 bases. The J segment lost 2 bases and the V segment lost 5 bases, leaving 2 bases of the junction unmatched. CDR3 size: 13 residues. CDR1 and CDR2 from the germline V gene are SGHNT and YENEEA. The CDR3 reads CASSPGQAYEQYF. The DNA for the CDR3 is TGTGCCAGCAGCCCGGGACAGGCCTACGAGCAGTACTTC.

J is TRBJ2-1 and V is TRBV5-4, with 13 bases aligning to TRBD2. This CDR3 has 15 amino acids. J was trimmed by 8 bases and V by 5 bases; bases with no gene match: 7. Germline lookup yields CDR1 SGHNT and CDR2 YYREEE (reference sequence). CDR3 DNA: TGTGCCAGCAGACCCGGGACTAGCGGGATCGATGAGCAGTTCTTC. Translating gives CASRPGTSGIDEQFF.

The J gene is TRBJ1-5, the V gene TRBV5-4; 9 bases are shared with TRBD1. This CDR3 contains 14 residues. The junction had 6 bases not matched to a gene; V was cut back by 4 bases and J by 7 bases. From germline, CDR1 is SGHNT and CDR2 YYREEE (reference sequence). The CDR3 bases are TGTGCCAGCAGCCCACAGGGGGCAGACCAGCCCCAGCATTTT. It translates to CASSPQGADQPQHF.

This clone appeared a few times. The chain couples TRBV28 to TRBJ2-7; 9 nucleotides line up with TRBD1. The germline V gene encodes CDR1 MDHEN and CDR2 SYDVKM. This CDR3 spans 15 amino acids. With V trimmed by 6 bases and J by 3 bases, 9 bases remained unmatched. The DNA for the CDR3 is TGTGCCAGCAGGCCCCCCGGGACAGGGTACTACGAGCAGTACTTC. Translated, it gives CASRPPGTGYYEQYF.

This clone was seen a single time. The chain uses TRBV12-5 and TRBJ2-2; 13 bases match TRBD2. Germline CDR1 reads LGHNT; CDR2 reads FRNRAP. The junction had 7 bases not matched to a gene; V was cut back by 4 bases and J by 5 bases. The length of the CDR3 is 17 residues. CDR3 DNA: TGTGCTAGTGGTTCCTCCGCGGGACTAGCGGGAACCGGGGAGCTGTTTTTT. The encoded protein is CASGSSAGLAGTGELFF.

The chain is built from TRBV19 and TRBJ1-5, with 9 bases that match TRBD1. Germline assignment: CDR1 LNHDA and CDR2 SQIVND (reference sequence). CDR3 size: 15 residues. The V and J ends lost 10 bases and 1 base, in that order; junction bases with no gene match: 8. The CDR3 here is CATRPGTGSNQPQHF. Written as DNA, the CDR3 is TGTGCCACCCGGCCGGGGACAGGGAGCAATCAGCCCCAGCATTTT. The variable domain in full, with the rest retrieved from reference TRBV19 and TRBJ1-5, is DGGITQSPKYLFRKEGQNVTLSCEQNLNHDAMYWYRQDPGQGLRLIYYSQIVNDFQKGDIAEGYSVSREKKESFPLTVTSAQKNPTAFYLCATRPGTGSNQPQHFGDGTRLSIL.

CDR3 coding DNA: TGTGCCATCGGGGAACAGGGGGCCCTTTATGGCTACACCTTC. Its protein product is CAIGEQGALYGYTF. This chain uses TRBV10-3 with TRBJ1-2; 9 positions match TRBD1. The V segment lost 8 bases and the J segment 5 bases; nucleotides outside the gene matches: 9. Germline-derived CDR1 and CDR2 are ENHRY and SYGVKD. The CDR3 is 14 residues long.

V is TRBV7-2 and J is TRBJ1-5; 7 nucleotides agree with TRBD1. Germline V CDR1 and CDR2: SGHTA, FQGNSA. The J segment lost 6 bases and the V segment lost 5 bases, leaving 10 bases of the junction unmatched. The length of the CDR3 is 15 residues. CDR3 coding DNA: TGTGCCAGCAGCCCAGTACAGGGGCCCCCTCAGCCCCAGCATTTT. Protein: CASSPVQGPPQPQHF.

J is TRBJ1-5 and V is TRBV27; 10 positions match TRBD1. Germline CDR1 is MNHEY and CDR2 is SMNVEV (reference sequence). Losses at the gene ends were 5 bases for V and 6 bases for J; bases not matched to a gene: 7. The CDR3 covers 15 residues. The CDR3 reads CASSPRTGGRQPQHF. CDR3 DNA: TGTGCCAGCAGTCCAAGGACAGGGGGGCGTCAGCCCCAGCATTTT.

J is TRBJ1-1 and V is TRBV28; 11 nucleotides line up with TRBD1. The CDR3 covers 16 residues. The germline gives CDR1 MDHEN, CDR2 SYDVKM. Losses at the gene ends were 6 bases for V and 3 bases for J; bases not matched to a gene: 9. The CDR3 DNA is TGTGCCAGCAGCTCGGGACAGGGGGTCGGGGACACTGAAGCTTTCTTT. The encoded protein is CASSSGQGVGDTEAFF.

The J gene is TRBJ2-7, the V gene TRBV28; 7 bases are shared with TRBD1. V dropped 4 bases and J dropped 2; count of bases not matched to a gene: 5. The CDR3 is 14 amino acids. Germline CDR1 is MDHEN and CDR2 is SYDVKM. The CDR3 sequence is CASSSRDRTYEQYF. The CDR3 DNA follows: TGTGCCAGCAGTTCTCGGGACAGAACCTACGAGCAGTACTTC.

The chain joins TRBV30 to TRBJ1-2; 7 bases fit TRBD1. The CDR3 is 14 residues long. J was trimmed by 3 bases and V by 8 bases; bases with no gene match: 12. CDR1 GTSNPN and CDR2 SVGIG come from the germline V gene (reference sequence). The CDR3 DNA reads as TGTGCCGGACGCTACAGGGGTCTGCACTATGGCTACACCTTC. Residues: CAGRYRGLHYGYTF.